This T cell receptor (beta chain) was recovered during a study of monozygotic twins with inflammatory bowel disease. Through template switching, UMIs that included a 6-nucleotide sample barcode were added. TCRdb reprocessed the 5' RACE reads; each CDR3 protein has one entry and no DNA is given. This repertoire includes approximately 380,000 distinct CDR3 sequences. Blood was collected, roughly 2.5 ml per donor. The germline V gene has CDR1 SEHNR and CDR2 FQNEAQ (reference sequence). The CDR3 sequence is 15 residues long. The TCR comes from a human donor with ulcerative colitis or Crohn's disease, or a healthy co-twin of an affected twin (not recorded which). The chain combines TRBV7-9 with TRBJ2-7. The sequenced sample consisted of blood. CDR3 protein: CASSLGPATGSEQYF.